These T cell receptor beta chains were read from a single sample in a study of PD-1 blockade in classical Hodgkin lymphoma. Some clones are missing from TCRdb's copy, which holds only in-frame ones; the method was immunoSEQ multiplex PCR. Here the sample spans approximately 60,000 clones, about nine tenths being singletons. Source: peripheral blood mononuclear cells (PBMCs), taken at baseline. Receptor source: a human donor with classical Hodgkin lymphoma. CDR3s include the opening cysteine and the closing phenylalanine or tryptophan. Each record gives: clone size, J gene, D gene, V gene, CDR3 DNA, CDR3 protein. The D gene is left open where the match is weak. Only part of the rows carry a size: once, few, many, or a class if the clone is expanded.

. | TRBJ2-7 | . | TRBV7-6 | TGTGCCAGCAGTCCCAGGGGAATTGGAACCTACGAGCAGTACTTC | CASSPRGIGTYEQYF
. | TRBJ2-3 | . | TRBV7-2 | TGTGCCAGCAGCCCGGGCCGGGCAAGCACAGATACGCAGTATTTT | CASSPGRASTDTQYF
. | TRBJ2-2 | . | TRBV7-8 | TGTGCCAGCAGCTTAGCCACCGGGTCCACCGGGGAGCTGTTTTTT | CASSLATGSTGELFF
. | TRBJ1-2 | . | TRBV19 | TGTGCCAGTAGTGCACAAGTTAACTATGGCTACACCTTC | CASSAQVNYGYTF
. | TRBJ2-7 | . | TRBV7-6 | TGTGCCAGCAGCTTACAGGTGATGGGGAACGAGCAGTACTTC | CASSLQVMGNEQYF
once | TRBJ1-5 | TRBD1 | TRBV23-1 | TGCGCCAGCAGTCTCCGGACAGGTCATCAGCCCCAGCATTTT | CASSLRTGHQPQHF
. | TRBJ2-7 | TRBD1 | TRBV5-1 | TGCGCCAGCAGCTTCGACGCAGGGGGCTCCTACGAGCAGTACTTC | CASSFDAGGSYEQYF
. | TRBJ1-1 | TRBD1 | TRBV27 | TGTGCCAGCAGTATACAGGGGGCCTGGGACACTGAAGCTTTCTTT | CASSIQGAWDTEAFF
. | TRBJ1-5 | . | TRBV9 | TGTGCCAGCAGCGTAGGGTGGGATCAGCCCCAGCATTTT | CASSVGWDQPQHF
. | TRBJ2-1 | . | TRBV6-5 | TGTGCCAGCAGTTATACAGAGGGGCCCTACAATGAGCAGTTCTTC | CASSYTEGPYNEQFF
few | TRBJ2-2 | TRBD1 | TRBV6-1 | TGTGCCAGCAGACGACAGGGGGCCACCGGGGAGCTGTTTTTT | CASRRQGATGELFF
. | TRBJ2-7 | . | TRBV9 | TGTGCCAGGTGCTGGGGGGGGGCTGACTACGAGCAGTACTTC | CARCWGGADYEQYF
. | TRBJ1-2 | . | TRBV6-5 | TGTGCCAGCTCGGAAGGGGCAGCCTTTAATGGCTACACCTTC | CASSEGAAFNGYTF
. | TRBJ1-3 | . | TRBV30 | TGTGCCTGGATGCGGGGGGACTCCTCTGGAAACACCATATATTTT | CAWMRGDSSGNTIYF
. | TRBJ2-5 | . | TRBV20-1 | TGCAGTGCTGCACCCCAAGAGACCCAGTACTTC | CSAAPQETQYF
. | TRBJ2-5 | TRBD2 | TRBV28 | TGTGCCAGCAGTCTCCCTCTTGGGCTAGCGGGGGCGGCCCAGTACTTC | CASSLPLGLAGAAQYF
. | TRBJ2-6 | . | TRBV14 | TGTGCCAGCAGTCGTCTGGCAGGGGCCCTGTCTGGGGCCAACGTCCTGACTTTC | CASSRLAGALSGANVLTF
. | TRBJ2-4 | TRBD1 | TRBV6-6 | TGTGCCAGCAGTACATCCGGGACAGGGGGGGACATTCAGTACTTC | CASSTSGTGGDIQYF
. | TRBJ2-6 | . | TRBV6-4 | TGTGCCAGCAGTGAATCCATCTCTGGGGCCAACGTCCTGACTTTC | CASSESISGANVLTF
. | TRBJ1-1 | . | TRBV10-3 | TGTGCCATCTCAGGAGGGCGAGGCACTGAAGCTTTCTTT | CAISGGRGTEAFF
. | TRBJ1-6 | TRBD1 | TRBV2 | TGTGCCAGCAGTCGACAGGGTGGCTCCTATAATTCACCCCTCCACTTT | CASSRQGGSYNSPLHF
. | TRBJ1-1 | . | TRBV28 | TGTGCCAGCAGACTGGACGAGAACACTGAAGCTTTCTTT | CASRLDENTEAFF
. | TRBJ2-3 | TRBD2 | TRBV13 | TGTGCCAGCAGCACACGCCAAGGAAGCGGGGGGGTGTATGATACGCAGTATTTT | CASSTRQGSGGVYDTQYF
once | TRBJ2-7 | TRBD1 | TRBV19 | TGTGCCAGTAGTTTCAGGACAGGGGCGTCCTACGAGCAGTACTTC | CASSFRTGASYEQYF
. | TRBJ2-3 | . | TRBV9 | TGTGCCAGCAGCGTAGCTCCCGGGGTGGGCACAGATACGCAGTATTTT | CASSVAPGVGTDTQYF
few | TRBJ1-2 | . | TRBV7-7 | TGTGCCAGCAGCTATGGCAGCTTCTATGGCTACACCTTC | CASSYGSFYGYTF
. | TRBJ1-1 | . | TRBV7-2 | TGTGCCAGCAGCTCGCTCCGATTGAACACTGAAGCTTTCTTT | CASSSLRLNTEAFF
. | TRBJ1-3 | . | TRBV4-2 | TGTGCCAGCAGCCAAGAGGAGAACAGAGCCTTCTCTGGAAACACCATATATTTT | CASSQEENRAFSGNTIYF
. | TRBJ1-2 | . | TRBV6-1 | TGTGCCAGCAGTTTGGGCAGTCTCTATGGCTACACCTTC | CASSLGSLYGYTF
. | TRBJ2-7 | . | TRBV19 | TGTGCCAGTAGTTCGACAGACGAGCAGTACTTC | CASSSTDEQYF
. | TRBJ1-2 | . | TRBV5-6 | TGTGCCAGCACCGGGGGCGCCCATGGCTACACCTTC | CASTGGAHGYTF
. | TRBJ2-1 | . | TRBV6-6 | TGTGCCAGCAGCACAGGGCTCTCCTACAATGAGCAGTTCTTC | CASSTGLSYNEQFF
. | TRBJ2-7 | . | TRBV30 | TGTGCCTTCTTGCGGGGCTACGAGCAGTACTTC | CAFLRGYEQYF
. | TRBJ1-1 | TRBD1 | TRBV4-2 | TGTGCCAGCAGCCGAGACAGGGGCTCTAAGGACACTGAAGCTTTCTTT | CASSRDRGSKDTEAFF
. | TRBJ2-5 | TRBD2 | TRBV11-2 | TGTGCCAGCAGCTTAGACCTGGGGGAGGGAGAGACCCAGTACTTC | CASSLDLGEGETQYF
. | TRBJ2-7 | . | TRBV6-5 | TGTGCCAGCAGTTACTCGGGTGGGAACGAGCAGTACTTC | CASSYSGGNEQYF
. | TRBJ2-7 | . | TRBV14 | TGTGCCAGCAGTCCGACAGCCTACGAGCAGTACTTC | CASSPTAYEQYF
once | TRBJ1-5 | . | TRBV19 | TGTGCCAGTAGTATTTCTAAAAATCAGCCCCAGCATTTT | CASSISKNQPQHF
. | TRBJ1-6 | TRBD1 | TRBV5-5 | TGTGCCAGCAGCTTGGGGACAGGGGGACCCCTCCACTTT | CASSLGTGGPLHF
. | TRBJ2-5 | . | TRBV7-9 | TGTGCCAGCAGCTATCGACTTGGCAGGCAAGAGACCCAGTACTTC | CASSYRLGRQETQYF
. | TRBJ1-2 | . | TRBV27 | TGTGCCAGCAAATCGACAAATACTCCTTATGGCTACACCTTC | CASKSTNTPYGYTF
. | TRBJ2-7 | . | TRBV19 | TGTGCCAGCGGGGCCACGGGCTACGAGCAGTACTTC | CASGATGYEQYF
once | TRBJ1-1 | . | TRBV19 | TGTGCCAGTAGTATCCAGGGGTTGTACACTGAAGCTTTCTTT | CASSIQGLYTEAFF
once | TRBJ2-7 | TRBD1 | TRBV18 | TGTGCCAGCTCACCAGCGATAGGGACAGGGAGCCACGAGCAGTACTTC | CASSPAIGTGSHEQYF
. | TRBJ2-3 | . | TRBV30 | TGTGCCTGGGGTAGTGCGGGGCGCACAGATACGCAGTATTTT | CAWGSAGRTDTQYF
. | TRBJ2-7 | TRBD1 | TRBV6-1 | TGTGCCAGCAGTGAGAATCTACCCAGGGGGTTCTACGAGCAGTACTTC | CASSENLPRGFYEQYF
once | TRBJ1-1 | . | TRBV28 | TGTGCCAGCAGTTTGATCGGCCTCACGCTAGCTTTCTTT | CASSLIGLTLAFF
. | TRBJ1-1 | . | TRBV6-6 | TGTGCCAGCAGCTTACAGGGTTCGCGTGAAGCTTTCTTT | CASSLQGSREAFF
. | TRBJ1-4 | TRBD1 | TRBV27 | TGTGCCAGCAGTTTATCAGGACAGGCTAATGAAAAACTGTTTTTT | CASSLSGQANEKLFF
. | TRBJ2-5 | . | TRBV6-5 | TGTGCCAGCAGAACCCGACTACAAGAGACCCAGTACTTC | CASRTRLQETQYF
medium-sized | TRBJ2-7 | TRBD1 | TRBV7-9 | TGTGCCAGCAGCGACCTGGTGACAGGGGGCACGGAAGAGCAGTACTTC | CASSDLVTGGTEEQYF
. | TRBJ2-7 | TRBD1 | TRBV29-1 | TGCAGCGTTTCACCATCAGGGGGCTACGAGCAGTACTTC | CSVSPSGGYEQYF